This T cell receptor beta chain was captured by sequencing in a study of blood T cell repertoires in COVID-19. Assay: immunoSEQ multiplex PCR; the TCRdb copy retains only in-frame clones and omits some. The sample has 270,000 or so clones, 75% to 90% seen once; the top ten hold roughly 4.8%. CDR3 length: 16 amino acids. Per the germline V gene, CDR1 is SGHTA and CDR2 is FQGNSA. With V trimmed by 1 base and J by 5 bases, 4 bases remained unmatched. The TCR sequence derives from a woman aged 35 to 49 who had recovered from COVID-19. Input material: peripheral blood. V and J are TRBV7-2 and TRBJ2-3; 12 bases agree with TRBD2. For the CDR3, the DNA is TGTGCCAGCAGCTTAGTCGCGACTAGCGGGGGAGATACGCAGTATTTT. This encodes CASSLVATSGGDTQYF.